This T cell receptor beta chain is from a study of T cell responses to AZD1222 COVID-19 vaccine (dated by TCRdb to the early 2020s). In terms of the full investigation: A total of 233 trial participants underwent TCR sequencing, of whom around 200 received two doses of AZD1222 and about 25 received two doses of the MenACWY control vaccine. Trial participants were enrolled by age into subgroups of 18-55, 56-69 and 70-plus years, and about 150, 27 and 61 TCR-sequenced participants, respectively, were included in these subgroups.

Remarks on this clone: The target of this receptor is not known. No clone much larger than this one lies a single base away; base qualities are absent.

This specimen's time point label, interpreted: about 28 days (+/-7) after the second vaccine dose. The treatment or condition label here, explained by the study, means: meningococcal conjugate vaccine given as trial control. Vaccinee samples were obtained from the UK trials COV001 and COV002, which included a single-blind randomized controlled phase 2/3 trial of AZD1222 (ChAdOx1 nCoV-19) in healthy adults. For TCRbeta chain sequencing, PBMC samples were collected from trial participants at day 0 and at day 28 after the second dose. The CDR3 regions of human TCRbeta chains were subjected to immunosequencing. The study's own analysis went as follows. Repertoire TCRs were matched against a reference library of SARS-CoV-2-specific TCRs generated with the MIRA antigen-specificity platform. Breadth was defined as the fraction of unique TCRs that were SARS-CoV-2-associated, and depth was defined as the fraction of total T cells that were SARS-CoV-2-associated. Using the MIRA data, every spike-specific TCR was mapped to the spike region that the TCR reacted to and assigned to either a CD4 or a CD8 class. Log10-transformed breadth and depth values were compared by one-way ANOVA with Sidak's multiple comparisons tests. TCRdb holds this immuneACCESS table with in-frame rearrangements only. Some clones are missing; in checked studies, unresolved V genes explain under half, and the rest has no known cause. V and J calls and clone size come straight from that table; D and trimming were deduced from the DNA. For this sample there are 95,000 to 150,000 clones; 90% appear just once. Together, the top ten hold over 4% of the sample.

V drops 1 base and J drops 0 bases, leaving 12 bases in between. CDR3 length: 17 amino acids, cysteine to phenylalanine. Of all the DNA, just the CDR3 is kept, 51 bases in frame from base 1. The germline V gene encodes CDR1 SEHNR and CDR2 FQNEAQ (reference sequence). Broad study findings and their caveats: A significant rise in spike-specific TCR breadth and depth was observed after two AZD1222 doses relative to day 0 and relative to MenACWY recipients. The whole spike protein was spanned by vaccine-associated CD4 TCRs, and dominant responses were seen in regions 160-218 and 743-854. Because no day 14 peak-response samples were available, repertoires were characterized only after the peak T cell response. In the small 56-69-year group, the increase in depth fell short of significance, most likely because of low power. Most participants were white British and females outnumbered males, and the authors suggested that clonal diversity may have been underestimated. Nearly half of unique spike-specific TCRs reportedly recognized epitopes outside regions mutated in the B.1.351 and B.1.1.7 variants. Conclusions about previously exposed vaccinees are limited because only a handful of AZD1222 recipients were SARS-CoV-2 seropositive at baseline.

Sample: peripheral blood, taken 28 days after the second dose of the MenACWY control vaccine. The receptor comes from an adult who received the MenACWY meningococcal vaccine as a control. The sequence is built from TRBV7-9 and TRBJ2-2; TRBD1 might be the D gene, on 5 matching bases. The CDR3 reads as follows: CASSLDSGHANTGELFF. The DNA sequence is as follows: TGTGCCAGCAGCTTAGATTCTGGACACGCGAACACCGGGGAGCTGTTTTTT. The CDR3, completed at both ends by the reference TRBV7-9 and TRBJ2-2 genes, gives the full variable domain DTGVSQNPRHKITKRGQNVTFRCDPISEHNRLYWYRQTLGQGPEFLTYFQNEAQLEKSRLLSDRFSAERPKGSFSTLEIQRTEQGDSAMYLCASSLDSGHANTGELFFGEGSRLTVL.